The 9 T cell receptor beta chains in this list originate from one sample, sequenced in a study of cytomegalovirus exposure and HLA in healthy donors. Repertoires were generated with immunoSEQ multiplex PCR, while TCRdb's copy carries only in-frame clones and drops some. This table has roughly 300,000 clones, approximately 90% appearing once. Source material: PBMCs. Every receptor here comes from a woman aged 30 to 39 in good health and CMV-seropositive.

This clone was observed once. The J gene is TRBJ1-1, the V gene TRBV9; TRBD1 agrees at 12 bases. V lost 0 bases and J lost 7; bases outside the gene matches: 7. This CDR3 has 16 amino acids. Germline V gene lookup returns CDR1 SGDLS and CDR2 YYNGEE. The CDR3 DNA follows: TGTGCCAGCAGCGTAGGCTCCGGGACAGGGGGCGGTGAAGCTTTCTTT. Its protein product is CASSVGSGTGGGEAFF.

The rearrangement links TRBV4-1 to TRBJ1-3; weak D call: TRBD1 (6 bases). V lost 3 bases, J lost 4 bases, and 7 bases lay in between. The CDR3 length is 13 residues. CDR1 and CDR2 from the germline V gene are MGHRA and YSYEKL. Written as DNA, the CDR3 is TGCGCCAGCAGCCAGGGGGCGGGAAACACCATATATTTT. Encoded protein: CASSQGAGNTIYF.

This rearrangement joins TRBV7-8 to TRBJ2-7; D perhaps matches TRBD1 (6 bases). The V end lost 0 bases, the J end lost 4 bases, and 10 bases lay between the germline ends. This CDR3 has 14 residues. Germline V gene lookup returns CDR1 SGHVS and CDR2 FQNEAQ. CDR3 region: CASSLAGAAYEQYF. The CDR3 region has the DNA TGTGCCAGCAGCTTAGCGGGGGCGGCATACGAGCAGTACTTC.

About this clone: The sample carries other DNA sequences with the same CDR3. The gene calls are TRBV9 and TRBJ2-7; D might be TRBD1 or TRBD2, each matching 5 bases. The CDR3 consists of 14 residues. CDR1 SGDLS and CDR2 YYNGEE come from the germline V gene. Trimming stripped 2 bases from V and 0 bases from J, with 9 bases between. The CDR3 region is CASSVGASSYEQYF. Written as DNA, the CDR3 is TGTGCCAGCAGCGTCGGGGCCAGCTCCTACGAGCAGTACTTC.

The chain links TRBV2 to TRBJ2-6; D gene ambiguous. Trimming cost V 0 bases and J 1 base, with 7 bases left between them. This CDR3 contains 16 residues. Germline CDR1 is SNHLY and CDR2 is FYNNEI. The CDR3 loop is CASSEAKRSGANVLTF. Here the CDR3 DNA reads TGTGCCAGCAGTGAAGCTAAGAGATCTGGGGCCAACGTCCTGACTTTC.

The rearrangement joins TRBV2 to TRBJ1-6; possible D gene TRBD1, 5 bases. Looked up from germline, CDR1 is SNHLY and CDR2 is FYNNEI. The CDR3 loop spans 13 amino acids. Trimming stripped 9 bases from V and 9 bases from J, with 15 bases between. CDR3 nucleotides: TGTGCCAGTACGACAGCTTTAGGTTCACCCCTCCACTTT. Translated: CASTTALGSPLHF.

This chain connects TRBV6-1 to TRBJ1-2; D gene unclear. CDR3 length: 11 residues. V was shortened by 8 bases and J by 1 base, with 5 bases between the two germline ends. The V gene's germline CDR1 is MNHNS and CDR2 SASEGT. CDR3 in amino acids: CASHFNYGYTF. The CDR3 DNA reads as TGTGCCAGCCACTTTAACTATGGCTACACCTTC.

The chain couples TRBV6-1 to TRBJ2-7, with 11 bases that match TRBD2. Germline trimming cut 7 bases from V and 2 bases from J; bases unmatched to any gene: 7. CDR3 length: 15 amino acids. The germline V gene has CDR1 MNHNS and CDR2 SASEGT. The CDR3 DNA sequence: TGTGCCAGCACCTTTAGCGGGAGGGGGACCTACGAGCAGTACTTC. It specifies CASTFSGRGTYEQYF.

The CDR3 protein is CSVAGGRWDTGELFF. The CDR3 DNA follows: TGCAGCGTTGCGGGCGGGAGATGGGACACCGGGGAGCTGTTTTTT. The rearrangement links TRBV29-1 to TRBJ2-2, with 7 bases matching TRBD2. V lost 4 bases to trimming and J lost 3 bases; unmatched junction nucleotides: 8. Per the germline V gene, CDR1 is SQVTM and CDR2 is ANQGSEA. CDR3 size: 15 residues.